The 3 T cell receptor beta chains below come from one sample, sequenced in a study of blood T cells in healthy people across ages. A second PCR of 7 to 11 cycles used a sample-barcoded 5' primer and a J-beta primer mix. One entry per CDR3 protein results from TCRdb running MiXCR on the 5' RACE reads. The sample lists roughly 680,000 distinct CDR3 sequences; under 25% were seen once. The sample consisted of blood. The origin of the receptors is a man aged 65-85 years in good health.

The table lists this clonotype with many counts. The rearrangement uses TRBV5-6 and TRBJ2-7; D perhaps matches TRBD1 (5 bases). CDR3 length: 13 residues. Per germline, CDR1 SGHDT and CDR2 YYEEEE. V lost 5 bases, J lost 0 bases, and 9 bases lay in between. Here the CDR3 DNA reads TGTGCCAGCAGTCAGGACACCTCCTACGAGCAGTACTTC. Its protein product is CASSQDTSYEQYF.

V usage is TRBV6-5 and J usage is TRBJ2-5; no clear D gene. Gene TRBJ2-7 matches the end of the DNA better, so the J call may be wrong. CDR1 MNHEY and CDR2 SVGAGI come from the germline V gene. This CDR3 is built from 12 residues. CDR3 DNA: TGTGCCAGCAGGGACGCCCGATACGAGCAGTACTTC. Its protein is CASRDARYEQYF.

This chain joins TRBV4-3 and TRBJ2-7, with D possibly TRBD1 on 5 matching bases. Trimming shortened V by 0 bases and J by 2 bases, and 17 bases separated the two germline ends. This CDR3 has 17 residues. The germline gives CDR1 LGHNA, CDR2 YSLEER. CDR3 region: CASSQDPIRQFPYEQYF. CDR3 DNA: TGCGCCAGCAGCCAAGATCCTATCCGACAGTTTCCCTACGAGCAGTACTTC.